Each of the 26 T cell receptor beta chains below was sequenced from the same sample in a study of CD8+ T cells in alopecia areata. RNA was isolated and reverse transcribed to cDNA, the sequencing template. Measured with immunoSEQ multiplex PCR; TCRdb has only the in-frame clones, and not every one. There are 200,000 to 300,000 clones in the sample, none observed a single time. CD4, CD8alpha, NKG2D, NKG2ACE and other markers guided sorting of pooled cutaneous lymph node cells. Sample: CD4+ T cells sorted from a lymph node. The receptors were gathered from a C3H/HeJ mouse with alopecia areata. MHC haplotype here: H2-k.

This clone has just a few counts. These gene names are mouse names. The CDR3 DNA, read in part, is TGTGCCAGCGGTGGTGAGACAGATGCAAACACA. Protein: CASGGETDANT. The whole CDR3 protein is CASGGETDANTEVFF. The chain has TRBV13-2 and TRBJ1-1, with D possibly matching TRBD1 (5 bases). Coverage ceases 4 residues before the CDR3 finishes, and the germline J gene fills in the end. CDR3 size: 15 residues. Trimming cost V 3 bases and J 0 bases, with 12 bases left between them. CDR1 and CDR2 from the germline V gene are NNHNN and SYGAGS (reference sequence).

This clone was counted a few times. Mouse names are used for the genes. The read ends 4 residues shy of where the CDR3 ends; the end is completed using the germline J gene. J is TRBJ1-1 and V is TRBV1; maybe TRBD1 (6 bases). Trimming took off 0 bases at V and 3 bases at J, with 11 bases between the two ends. Germline values: CDR1 NSQYPW, CDR2 LRSPGD (reference sequence). The CDR3 totals 15 residues. The CDR3 spells CTCSAEGGADTEVFF. The part of the CDR3 DNA that was read is TGCACCTGCAGTGCAGAAGGGGGGGCTGACACA.

This clone has more than one count but fewer than ten. Gene names refer to mouse genes. The CDR3 extends 4 residues past the end of the read, so its final part is completed from the germline J gene. V gene TRBV13-1 combines with J gene TRBJ2-5; a weak D match, TRBD1 (6 bases). The CDR3 is 15 amino acids. Trimming shortened V by 3 bases and J by 1 base, and 12 bases separated the two germline ends. Germline values: CDR1 NSHNY, CDR2 SYGAGN. This chain's CDR3 is CASSGHREDQDTQYF. The covered CDR3 bases are TGTGCCAGCAGTGGCCACAGGGAGGACCAAGAC.

This clone has more than one count but fewer than ten. These gene names are mouse names. The missing CDR3 end, 4 residues past where the read stops, is filled in from the germline J gene. This chain connects TRBV1 to TRBJ2-5; 11 nucleotides agree with TRBD1. Germline CDR1 reads NSQYPW; CDR2 reads LRSPGD (reference sequence). CDR3 length: 16 amino acids. The DNA read from the CDR3 is TGCACCTGCAGTGCAGGGACAGGGGGCATGTCGGAC. It translates to CTCSAGTGGMSD. The CDR3 in full is CTCSAGTGGMSDTQYF.

Note on this clone: These gene names are mouse names. The sequence runs out 4 residues before the end of the CDR3; the remainder is reconstructed from the germline J gene. The chain carries TRBV31 and TRBJ2-1; possibly TRBD1 for D (6 bases). Germline loops: CDR1 GKSSPN, CDR2 SITVG. CDR3 length: 14 residues. The germline V and J ends were trimmed by 0 bases and 3 bases, with 9 bases remaining between them. CDR3 DNA, as far as it was read: TGTGCCTGGAGTCTCACAGGGCTCTATGCT. It is translated as CAWSLTGLYA. From start to end, the CDR3 is CAWSLTGLYAEQFF.

A note on this clone: Mouse gene names apply. The CDR3 end falls 3 residues outside the read, so it is completed with the germline J gene. Additional DNA sequences in this sample encode the identical CDR3. J is TRBJ1-6 and V is TRBV1; TRBD1 might be the D (5 bases). TRBJ1-6 is assigned to the ORF class and has an uncertain function. Trimming pared 0 bases from V and 7 bases from J, leaving 10 bases between. This CDR3 comprises 15 residues. CDR1 is NSQYPW, CDR2 LRSPGD, per germline (reference sequence). The covered CDR3 bases are TGCACCTGCAGTGCAGACCAGGGAGGGAATTCGCCC. Its protein product is CTCSADQGGNSP. From start to end, the CDR3 is CTCSADQGGNSPLYF.

Points on this clone: Gene names and germline refer to mouse. The read terminates 4 residues before the CDR3 end, so the remaining end is supplied by the germline J gene. The chain carries TRBV19 and TRBJ1-1; maybe TRBD1 (5 bases). The CDR3 sequence is 13 residues long. Trimming removed 6 bases at V and 0 bases at J, with 9 bases between. CDR1 and CDR2 (germline): FNHDT, SITEND (reference sequence). The CDR3 bases that were read are TGTGCCAGCACCAGACAGTCAAACACA. Protein: CASTRQSNT. The entire CDR3 protein reads CASTRQSNTEVFF. Together with reference TRBV19 and TRBJ1-1, the CDR3 gives the full variable domain: GGIITQTPKFLIGQEGQKLTLKCQQNFNHDTMYWYRQDSGKGLRLIYYSITENDLQKGDLSEGYDASREKKSSFSLTVTSAQKNEMAVFLCASTRQSNTEVFFGKGTRLTVV.

As for this clone: Mouse names are used for the genes. Sequencing ends 4 residues short of the CDR3 end; the germline J gene provides the rest. The chain has TRBV4 and TRBJ1-2; D is possibly TRBD1 (6 bases). CDR1 is LGHDT, CDR2 YNNKQL, per germline (reference sequence). The CDR3 length is 12 residues. Partial CDR3 DNA: TGTGCCAGCAGCTTACAGGGCGCC. Amino acid sequence: CASSLQGA. The complete CDR3 reads CASSLQGADYTF.

This clone was recorded at least ten times. Mouse germline and gene names are used. The CDR3 is cut off 4 residues early in the read; its end comes from the germline J gene. The rearrangement links TRBV17 to TRBJ2-3; 7 bases align to TRBD1. V lost 5 bases, J lost 1 base, and 12 bases stayed unmatched. CDR1 and CDR2 from the germline V gene are MNHDT and YYDKIL. The CDR3 has 17 residues. The CDR3 bases that were read are TGTGCTAGCAGTTTCCAGACAGGGCGGAGGGGTGCAGAA. Residues: CASSFQTGRRGAE. The CDR3 in its entirety is CASSFQTGRRGAETLYF.

On this clone itself: The germline and genes are mouse ones. The sequenced fragment ends 4 residues before the CDR3 boundary, so the rest is inferred from the germline J gene. V and J are TRBV19 and TRBJ2-3; D unclear. Trimming took off 1 base at V and 0 bases at J, with 9 bases between the two ends. The CDR3 contains 15 residues. The germline CDR1 and CDR2 sequences are FNHDT and SITEND (reference sequence). The CDR3 reads CASSIQSGSAETLYF. The CDR3 bases that were read are TGTGCCAGCAGTATACAGTCAGGTAGTGCAGAA.

Worth noting for this clone: Each gene name is a mouse one. The read falls 4 residues short of the CDR3 end, and the missing part is taken from the germline J gene. The chain has TRBV1 and TRBJ2-3; 11 positions match TRBD1. Unmatched junction bases numbered 4, after V lost 5 bases and J lost 0 bases. Germline-derived CDR1 and CDR2 are NSQYPW and LRSPGD (reference sequence). This CDR3 region has 16 residues. CDR3 DNA (partial): TGCACCTGCAGTCGGGACAGGGGGTCTAGTGCAGAA. Its protein product is CTCSRDRGSSAE. The full CDR3 protein is CTCSRDRGSSAETLYF.

Comments on this clone: The listed genes are named as in mouse. The CDR3 goes on 4 residues after the read ends, and that part is filled in from the germline J gene. This CDR3 is also generated by other DNA sequences in the sample. The rearrangement uses TRBV19 and TRBJ2-7; D perhaps matches TRBD1 (5 bases). The ends were cut back, 5 bases at V and 0 bases at J, with 9 bases in the middle. This CDR3 is 13 amino acids long. Per the germline V gene, CDR1 is FNHDT and CDR2 is SITEND (reference sequence). Incomplete CDR3 DNA: TGTGCCAGCAGCTCCGACAGCTCCTAT. It encodes CASSSDSSY. The whole CDR3 reads CASSSDSSYEQYF.

This clone was detected only a few times. The genes and germline here are from mouse. The read terminates 4 residues ahead of where the CDR3 ends, so the germline J gene completes it. This chain connects TRBV13-1 to TRBJ2-1; maybe TRBD1 (6 bases). The V end lost 2 bases, the J end lost 4 bases, and 13 bases lay between the germline ends. The CDR3 loop spans 15 amino acids. Germline CDR1 NSHNY, CDR2 SYGAGN. The CDR3 is CASSETRGGYAEQFF. CDR3 DNA (partial): TGTGCCAGCAGTGAGACCAGGGGAGGATATGCT.

This clone has just a few counts. The genes and germline here are from mouse. The CDR3 extends 4 residues past the end of the read, so its final part is completed from the germline J gene. The sample carries other DNA sequences with the same CDR3. V and J are TRBV13-1 and TRBJ2-2; D is possibly TRBD1 (7 bases). This CDR3 spans 15 amino acids. Germline CDR1 is NSHNY and CDR2 is SYGAGN. V was shortened by 0 bases and J by 2 bases, with 8 bases between the two germline ends. Here the CDR3 reads CASSDGGGNTGQLYF. Partial CDR3 DNA: TGTGCCAGCAGTGATGGAGGGGGCAACACCGGG.

This clone was counted a few times. The listed genes are named as in mouse. The read falls 4 residues short of the CDR3 end, and the missing part is taken from the germline J gene. The chain recombines TRBV5 with TRBJ2-4; 9 nucleotides match TRBD2. The CDR3 consists of 17 residues. Per germline, CDR1 LGHNA and CDR2 YNLKQL (reference sequence). Losses at the gene ends were 0 bases for V and 0 bases for J; bases not matched to a gene: 4. The sequenced part of the CDR3 DNA is TGTGCCAGCAGCCAAGAAAGGACTGGGGCTAGTCAAAAC. Protein sequence: CASSQERTGASQN. The whole CDR3 protein reads CASSQERTGASQNTLYF.

On this clone: Mouse gene names and germline throughout. The read ends 4 residues early relative to the CDR3; the germline J gene fills the gap. Other nucleotide sequences in the sample specify the same CDR3. The chain has TRBV13-2 and TRBJ2-1, with D possibly matching TRBD2 (7 bases). V gave up 0 bases and J gave up 6 bases, with 10 bases separating them. The CDR3 covers 14 residues. Germline CDR1 and CDR2: NNHNN and SYGAGS (reference sequence). CDR3 region: CASGDGGARAEQFF. The part of the CDR3 DNA that was read is TGTGCCAGCGGTGATGGGGGGGCTCGTGCT.

This clone was observed a few times. Genes here carry mouse names. The read ends 4 residues shy of where the CDR3 ends; the end is completed using the germline J gene. This chain links TRBV13-2 with TRBJ2-2, with TRBD1 as a possible D gene (6 bases). V was trimmed by 0 bases and J by 0 bases, leaving 12 bases between them. This CDR3 contains 17 residues. Germline CDR1 and CDR2: NNHNN and SYGAGS (reference sequence). The CDR3 bases that were read are TGTGCCAGCGGTGATGCAAAAGGGACATCAAACACCGGG. Its protein is CASGDAKGTSNTG. The whole CDR3 sequence reads CASGDAKGTSNTGQLYF.

This clone was counted only a few times. Gene and germline names: mouse. The read finishes 4 residues shy of the CDR3 end, and the germline J gene is used to complete it. The V and J genes are TRBV1 and TRBJ2-7, with 9 bases matching TRBD2. Germline CDR1 NSQYPW, CDR2 LRSPGD (reference sequence). This CDR3 contains 15 residues. The CDR3 bases that were read are TGCACCTGCAGTGCAGATTTCTGGGGGGGATAT. Amino acid sequence: CTCSADFWGGY. The whole CDR3 sequence reads CTCSADFWGGYEQYF.

Details on this clone: Mouse germline and gene names are used. The read comes to an end 4 residues before the CDR3 does, leaving the germline J gene to fill in the end. This chain links TRBV5 with TRBJ2-5, with 9 bases matching TRBD2. The CDR3 loop spans 17 amino acids. Germline V gene sequence: CDR1 LGHNA, CDR2 YNLKQL (reference sequence). The sequenced CDR3 bases are TGTGCCAGCAGCCAAGATGGGAGGGGGGACTGGGAAGAC. This encodes CASSQDGRGDWED. The full CDR3 protein is CASSQDGRGDWEDTQYF.

As concerns this clone: Germline and genes here are mouse. The read halts 4 residues ahead of the CDR3 end, with the missing end drawn from the germline J gene. Within the sample, other DNA sequences also encode this same CDR3. The J gene is TRBJ2-3, the V gene TRBV1; TRBD1 might be the D (6 bases). The CDR3 runs 15 residues. V was trimmed by 1 base and J by 1 base, leaving 9 bases between them. Germline CDR1 reads NSQYPW; CDR2 reads LRSPGD (reference sequence). The sequenced part of the CDR3 DNA is TGCACCTGCAGTGCAGGGGCAGGGGGTGCAGAA. Amino acids: CTCSAGAGGAE. The CDR3 reads in full as CTCSAGAGGAETLYF.

Regarding this clone: Germline and genes: mouse. The missing CDR3 end, 4 residues past where the read stops, is filled in from the germline J gene. The chain employs TRBV13-1 and TRBJ2-5; possible D gene TRBD1, 6 bases. The CDR3 covers 15 residues. The germline V and J ends were trimmed by 5 bases and 2 bases, with 15 bases remaining between them. Germline V gene lookup returns CDR1 NSHNY and CDR2 SYGAGN. The covered CDR3 bases are TGTGCCAGCAGCGTCCCGGGACAAATCCAAGAC. It translates to CASSVPGQIQD. The full CDR3 protein is CASSVPGQIQDTQYF.

This clone was detected only a few times. Gene names follow the mouse nomenclature. The CDR3 goes on 4 residues after the read ends, and that part is filled in from the germline J gene. V is TRBV19 and J is TRBJ2-5, with 7 bases identical to TRBD2. Germline lookup yields CDR1 FNHDT and CDR2 SITEND (reference sequence). Trimming cost V 6 bases and J 2 bases; bases outside gene matches: 6. The CDR3 runs 14 residues. The DNA read from the CDR3 is TGTGCCAGCACCCCGGGACTGAGCCAAGAC. Amino acids: CASTPGLSQD. The whole CDR3 reads CASTPGLSQDTQYF.

This clone was seen many times. Mouse germline and gene names are used. The read ends 4 residues early relative to the CDR3; the germline J gene fills the gap. The V and J genes are TRBV17 and TRBJ2-3; TRBD1 matches at 8 bases. Germline CDR1 is MNHDT and CDR2 is YYDKIL. This CDR3 region has 14 residues. Losses at the gene ends were 6 bases for V and 2 bases for J; bases not matched to a gene: 4. The CDR3 protein is CASSRGRVAETLYF. The covered CDR3 bases are TGTGCTAGCAGCAGGGGGCGGGTTGCAGAA. The variable domain in full, with the rest retrieved from reference TRBV17 and TRBJ2-3, is DTTVKQNPRYKLARVGKPVNLICSQTMNHDTMYWYQKKPNQAPKLLLFYYDKILNREADTFEKFQSSRPNNSFCSLYIGSAGLEYSAMYLCASSRGRVAETLYFGSGTRLTVL.

In the case of this clone: Mismatch with germline at one junction end may stem from a read error. Gene and germline names: mouse. The read halts 4 residues ahead of the CDR3 end, with the missing end drawn from the germline J gene. The chain recombines TRBV17 with TRBJ2-5; 8 bases line up with TRBD2. Per the germline V gene, CDR1 is MNHDT and CDR2 is YYDKIL. The CDR3 loop spans 14 amino acids. The chain's CDR3 is CTSSRAGGRDTQYF. The sequenced part of the CDR3 DNA is TGTACTAGCAGTAGGGCTGGGGGGCGTGAC.

Comments on this clone: Genes and germline come from the mouse. The observed sequence ends 4 residues before the CDR3 terminus, with the missing tail filled in from the germline J gene. J is TRBJ2-1 and V is TRBV13-1; 7 bases agree with TRBD2. This CDR3 is 14 amino acids long. CDR1 NSHNY and CDR2 SYGAGN come from the germline V gene. After removal of 2 bases from V and 3 bases from J, the junction contained 2 bases not matched to a gene. The CDR3 bases that were read are TGTGCCAGCAGTGAAACTGGGGCCTATGCT. Protein: CASSETGAYA. The whole CDR3 sequence is CASSETGAYAEQFF.

This clone was observed a handful of times. Genes and germline are mouse. The sequence runs out 4 residues before the end of the CDR3; the remainder is reconstructed from the germline J gene. The rearrangement joins TRBV13-1 to TRBJ2-3, with TRBD2 matching 12 bases. Germline CDR1 NSHNY, CDR2 SYGAGN. Trimming at V came to 5 bases and at J to 0 bases, leaving 4 bases not matched to a gene. The CDR3 is 16 residues long. The sequenced part of the CDR3 DNA is TGTGCCAGCAGAGGGACTGGGGGGCTTAGTGCAGAA. This encodes CASRGTGGLSAE. The full-length CDR3 reads as CASRGTGGLSAETLYF.